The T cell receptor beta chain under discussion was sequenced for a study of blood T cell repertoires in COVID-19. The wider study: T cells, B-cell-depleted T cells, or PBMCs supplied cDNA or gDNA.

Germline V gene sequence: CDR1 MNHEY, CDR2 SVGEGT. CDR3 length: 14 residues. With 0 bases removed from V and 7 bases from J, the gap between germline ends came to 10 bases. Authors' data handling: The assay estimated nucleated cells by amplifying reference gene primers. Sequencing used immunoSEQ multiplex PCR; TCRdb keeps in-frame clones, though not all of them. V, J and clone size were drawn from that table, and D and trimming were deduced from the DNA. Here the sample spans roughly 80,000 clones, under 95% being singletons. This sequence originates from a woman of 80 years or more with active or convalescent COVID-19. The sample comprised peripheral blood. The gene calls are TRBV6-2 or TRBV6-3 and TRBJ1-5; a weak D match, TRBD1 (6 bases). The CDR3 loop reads CASSYSLRGQPQHF. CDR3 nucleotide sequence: TGTGCCAGCAGTTACTCCCTCAGGGGACAGCCCCAGCATTTT.